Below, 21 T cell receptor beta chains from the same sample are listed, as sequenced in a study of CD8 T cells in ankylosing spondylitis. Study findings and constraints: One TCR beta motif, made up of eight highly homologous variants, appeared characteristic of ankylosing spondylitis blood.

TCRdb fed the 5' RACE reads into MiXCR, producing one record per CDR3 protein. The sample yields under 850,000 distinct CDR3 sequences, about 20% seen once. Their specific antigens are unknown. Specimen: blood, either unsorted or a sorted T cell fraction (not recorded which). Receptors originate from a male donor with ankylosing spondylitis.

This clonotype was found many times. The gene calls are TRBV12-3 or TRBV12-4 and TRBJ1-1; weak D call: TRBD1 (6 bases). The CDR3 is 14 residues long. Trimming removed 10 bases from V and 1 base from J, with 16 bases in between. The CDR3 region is CANSLGGSNTEAFF. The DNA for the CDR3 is TGTGCCAACTCCTTAGGGGGGTCGAACACTGAAGCTTTCTTT.

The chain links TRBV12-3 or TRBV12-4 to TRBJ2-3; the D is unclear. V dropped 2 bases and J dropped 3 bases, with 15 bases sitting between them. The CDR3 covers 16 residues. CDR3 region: CASSLLGRTMTDTQYF. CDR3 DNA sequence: TGTGCCAGCAGTTTATTAGGACGAACCATGACAGATACGCAGTATTTT.

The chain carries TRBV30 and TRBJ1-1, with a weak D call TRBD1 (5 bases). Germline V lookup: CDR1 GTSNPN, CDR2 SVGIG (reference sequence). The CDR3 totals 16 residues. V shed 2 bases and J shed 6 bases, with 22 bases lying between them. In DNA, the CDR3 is TGTGCCTGGAGTTTGGGATCCGGGACCCGACGCCCTGAAGCTTTCTTT. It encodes CAWSLGSGTRRPEAFF. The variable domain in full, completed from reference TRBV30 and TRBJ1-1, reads SQTIHQWPATLVQPVGSPLSLECTVEGTSNPNLYWYRQAAGRGLQLLFYSVGIGQISSEVPQNLSASRPQDRQFILSSKKLLLSDSGFYLCAWSLGSGTRRPEAFFGQGTRLTVV.

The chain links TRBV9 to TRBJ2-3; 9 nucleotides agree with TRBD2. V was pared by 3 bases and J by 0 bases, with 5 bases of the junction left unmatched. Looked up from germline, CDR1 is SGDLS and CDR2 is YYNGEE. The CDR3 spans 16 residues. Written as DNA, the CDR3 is TGTGCCAGCAGCGCTCAGACTAGCGGAAGCACAGATACGCAGTATTTT. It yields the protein CASSAQTSGSTDTQYF.

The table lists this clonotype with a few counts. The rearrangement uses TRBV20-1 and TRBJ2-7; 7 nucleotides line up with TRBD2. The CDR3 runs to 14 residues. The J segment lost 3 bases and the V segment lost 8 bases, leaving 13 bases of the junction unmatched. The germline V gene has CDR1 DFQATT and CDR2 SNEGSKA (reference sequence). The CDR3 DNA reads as TGCAGTCCTATGCGCGGGGGAGGATACTACGAGCAGTACTTC. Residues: CSPMRGGGYYEQYF.

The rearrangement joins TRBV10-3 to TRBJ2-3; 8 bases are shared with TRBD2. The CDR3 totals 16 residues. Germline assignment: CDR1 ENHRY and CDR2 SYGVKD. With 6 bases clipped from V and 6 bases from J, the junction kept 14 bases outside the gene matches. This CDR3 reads CAISETSAPIRDTQYF. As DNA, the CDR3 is TGTGCCATCAGCGAGACTAGCGCCCCAATTCGCGATACGCAGTATTTT.

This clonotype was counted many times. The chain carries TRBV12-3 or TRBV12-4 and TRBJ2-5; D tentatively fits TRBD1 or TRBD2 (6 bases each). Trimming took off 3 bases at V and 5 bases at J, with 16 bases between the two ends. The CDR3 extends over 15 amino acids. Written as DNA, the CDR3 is TGTGCCAGCAGTTTGGGGGGCCGTGATGGGGAGACCCAGTACTTC. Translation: CASSLGGRDGETQYF.

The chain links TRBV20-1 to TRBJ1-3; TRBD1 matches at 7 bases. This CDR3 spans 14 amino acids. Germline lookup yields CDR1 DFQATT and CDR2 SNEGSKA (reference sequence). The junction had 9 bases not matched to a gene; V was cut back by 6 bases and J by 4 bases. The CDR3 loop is CSAKGTVPGNTIYF. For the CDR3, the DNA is TGCAGTGCCAAAGGGACAGTCCCGGGAAACACCATATATTTT.

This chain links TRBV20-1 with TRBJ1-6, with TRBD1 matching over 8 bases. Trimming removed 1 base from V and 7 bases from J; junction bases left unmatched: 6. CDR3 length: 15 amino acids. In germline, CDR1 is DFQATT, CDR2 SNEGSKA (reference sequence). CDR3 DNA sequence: TGCAGTGCTAGAGGTCCTGGGACAGGCAATTCACCCCTCCACTTT. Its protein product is CSARGPGTGNSPLHF.

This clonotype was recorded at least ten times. The CDR3 loop is CASSLQGPGEQFF. CDR3 coding DNA: TGTGCCAGCAGTTTACAAGGCCCGGGGGAGCAGTTCTTC. V is TRBV27 and J is TRBJ2-1; a weak D match, TRBD2 (5 bases). The CDR3 is 13 amino acids. V dropped 2 bases and J dropped 10 bases, with 12 bases sitting between them. Germline CDR1 MNHEY, CDR2 SMNVEV (reference sequence).

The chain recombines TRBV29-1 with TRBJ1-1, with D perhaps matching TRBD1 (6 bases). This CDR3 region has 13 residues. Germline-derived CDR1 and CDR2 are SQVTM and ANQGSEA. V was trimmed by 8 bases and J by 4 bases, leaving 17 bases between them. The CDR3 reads CSFAKTGITEAFF. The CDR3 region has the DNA TGCAGCTTTGCCAAAACAGGGATCACTGAAGCTTTCTTT.

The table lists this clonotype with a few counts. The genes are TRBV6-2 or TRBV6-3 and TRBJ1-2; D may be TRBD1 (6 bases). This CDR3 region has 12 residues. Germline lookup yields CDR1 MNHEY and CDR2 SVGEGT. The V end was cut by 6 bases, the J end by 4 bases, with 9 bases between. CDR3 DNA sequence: TGTGCCAGCAGGGACAGAACCTATGGCTACACCTTC. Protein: CASRDRTYGYTF.

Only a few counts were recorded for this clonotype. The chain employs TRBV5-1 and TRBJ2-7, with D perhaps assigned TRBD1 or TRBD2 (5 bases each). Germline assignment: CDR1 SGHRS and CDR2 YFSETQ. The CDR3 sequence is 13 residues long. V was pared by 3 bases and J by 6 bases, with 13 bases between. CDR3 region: CASSWVGESEQYF. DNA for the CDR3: TGCGCCAGCAGCTGGGTGGGGGAGAGCGAGCAGTACTTC.

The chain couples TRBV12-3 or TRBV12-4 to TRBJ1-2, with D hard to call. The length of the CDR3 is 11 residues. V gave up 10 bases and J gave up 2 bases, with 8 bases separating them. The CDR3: CATFKNYGYTF. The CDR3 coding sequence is TGTGCCACCTTTAAGAACTATGGCTACACCTTC.

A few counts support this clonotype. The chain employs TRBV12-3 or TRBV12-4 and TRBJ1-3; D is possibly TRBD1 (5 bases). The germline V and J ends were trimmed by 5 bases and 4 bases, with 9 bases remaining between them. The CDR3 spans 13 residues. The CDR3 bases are TGTGCCAGCAGTCTCCGGGACGGAAACACCATATATTTT. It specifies CASSLRDGNTIYF.

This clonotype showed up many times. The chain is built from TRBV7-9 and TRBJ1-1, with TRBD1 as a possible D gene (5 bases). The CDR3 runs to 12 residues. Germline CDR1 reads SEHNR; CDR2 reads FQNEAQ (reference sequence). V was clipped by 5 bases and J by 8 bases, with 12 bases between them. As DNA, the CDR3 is TGTGCCAGCAGCAGCTACGGGGGGGAAGCTTTCTTT. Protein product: CASSSYGGEAFF. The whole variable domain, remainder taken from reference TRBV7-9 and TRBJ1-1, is DTGVSQNPRHKITKRGQNVTFRCDPISEHNRLYWYRQTLGQGPEFLTYFQNEAQLEKSRLLSDRFSAERPKGSFSTLEIQRTEQGDSAMYLCASSSYGGEAFFGQGTRLTVV.

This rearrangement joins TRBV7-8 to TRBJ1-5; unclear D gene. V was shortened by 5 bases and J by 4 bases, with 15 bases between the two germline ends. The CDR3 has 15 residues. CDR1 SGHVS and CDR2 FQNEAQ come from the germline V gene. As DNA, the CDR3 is TGTGCCAGCAGCCGTAGCGGTGGTATAAATCAGCCCCAGCATTTT. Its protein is CASSRSGGINQPQHF.

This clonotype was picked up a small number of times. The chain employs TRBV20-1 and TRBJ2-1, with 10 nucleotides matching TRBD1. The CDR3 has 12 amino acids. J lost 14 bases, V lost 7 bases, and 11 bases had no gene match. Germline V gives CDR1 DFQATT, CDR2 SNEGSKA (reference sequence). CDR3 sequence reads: CSVAIPGQGKFF. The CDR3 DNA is TGCAGTGTCGCTATACCGGGACAGGGGAAGTTCTTC.

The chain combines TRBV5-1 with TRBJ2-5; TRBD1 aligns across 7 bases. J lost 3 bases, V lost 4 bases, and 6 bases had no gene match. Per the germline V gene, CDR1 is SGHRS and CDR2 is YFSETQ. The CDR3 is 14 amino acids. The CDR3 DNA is TGCGCCAGCAGCAATACAGGGGTGAAAGAGACCCAGTACTTC. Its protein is CASSNTGVKETQYF.

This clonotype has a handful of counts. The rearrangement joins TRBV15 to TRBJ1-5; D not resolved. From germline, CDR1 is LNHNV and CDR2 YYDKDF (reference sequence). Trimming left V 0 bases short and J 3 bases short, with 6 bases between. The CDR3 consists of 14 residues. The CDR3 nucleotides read TGTGCCACCAGCAGAGACGGGGTCAATCAGCCCCAGCATTTT. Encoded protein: CATSRDGVNQPQHF.

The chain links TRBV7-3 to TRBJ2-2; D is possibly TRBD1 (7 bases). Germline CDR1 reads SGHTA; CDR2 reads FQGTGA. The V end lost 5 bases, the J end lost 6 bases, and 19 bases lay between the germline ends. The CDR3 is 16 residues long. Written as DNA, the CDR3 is TGTGCCAGCAGCAAAACAGGGGAGGCCTTGGCCGGGGAGCTGTTTTTT. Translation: CASSKTGEALAGELFF.